Listed below are T cell receptor beta chains from one sample, sequenced in a study of blood T cell repertoires in COVID-19. Some clones are missing from TCRdb's copy, which holds only in-frame ones; the method was immunoSEQ multiplex PCR. The sample has roughly 130,000 clones, about four fifths seen once. The sample was peripheral blood. These receptors were taken from a woman aged 30 to 39 who had recovered from COVID-19. CDR3s leave out the opening cysteine and the closing phenylalanine or tryptophan. D genes are given only for firm matches.

ASSLSGDRAGYNEQF	TRBV27	TRBJ2-1	TRBD1
ASSLRAGPSSYEQY	TRBV5-8	TRBJ2-7	TRBD2
ASTTRWAGAETQY	TRBV5-6	TRBJ2-5	-
ASSLEAGLLNTEAF	TRBV5-8	TRBJ1-1	-
ASSVRTANTGELF	TRBV11-2	TRBJ2-2	-
AWRGQIEAF	TRBV30	TRBJ1-1	TRBD1
ASILAATDTQY	TRBV6-6	TRBJ2-3	-
SQTRGYTEAF	TRBV29-1	TRBJ1-1	-
ASSLDGNNQPQH	TRBV5-1	TRBJ1-5	-
ASILQATGNTEAF	TRBV2	TRBJ1-1	-
ASSSGRGAKTEAF	TRBV5-1	TRBJ1-1	-
ASSLGGARSGEQF	TRBV7-3	TRBJ2-1	-
ASSSTRDRGQPNYGYT	TRBV27	TRBJ1-2	TRBD1
ASSPREQSPGYT	TRBV7-8	TRBJ1-2	-
ASTREPGETQY	TRBV5-1	TRBJ2-5	-
ASSRVRGQPQH	TRBV27	TRBJ1-5	-
ASSFGGGGTEAF	TRBV18	TRBJ1-1	-
ASSSDAGTVGTLH	TRBV19	TRBJ1-6	TRBD1
ASPAGVWGYT	TRBV7-3	TRBJ1-2	-
ASSQDLGIGGYT	TRBV3-1/TRBV3-2	TRBJ1-2	-
ASSLQAGTLYNEQF	TRBV5-1	TRBJ2-1	-
ASSPTGGSGANVLT	TRBV7-3	TRBJ2-6	-
ASGRQGVEKLF	TRBV2	TRBJ1-4	TRBD1
ASSLGQGVYEQY	TRBV5-1	TRBJ2-7	TRBD1
ATSGGGGRNTGELF	TRBV24-1	TRBJ2-2	TRBD1
ASSAGRGPPRSNQPQH	TRBV6-1	TRBJ1-5	-
ASSVPRTSAGETQY	TRBV2	TRBJ2-5	TRBD2
ASSLEGRGNTEAF	TRBV5-1	TRBJ1-1	-
ASSIDRGYGYT	TRBV2	TRBJ1-2	TRBD1
AWTTSGDSTYEQY	TRBV30	TRBJ2-7	TRBD2
ASTSGQGAAGANVLT	TRBV4-1	TRBJ2-6	TRBD1
ASSVGLASYEQY	TRBV19	TRBJ2-7	-
ASPLAGAGGEQY	TRBV5-4	TRBJ2-7	TRBD2
ASSPGTGISSYEQY	TRBV18	TRBJ2-7	-
ASSLEGWGTQY	TRBV7-2	TRBJ2-5	-
ASSFYRGEKLF	TRBV11-2	TRBJ1-4	TRBD1
ASTPGGGRGTQY	TRBV2	TRBJ2-3	TRBD2
SALGGYEQY	TRBV20-1	TRBJ2-7	-
ASSLPTGAGETQY	TRBV25-1	TRBJ2-5	TRBD1
ASTQGHRGNYGYT	TRBV6-5	TRBJ1-2	-